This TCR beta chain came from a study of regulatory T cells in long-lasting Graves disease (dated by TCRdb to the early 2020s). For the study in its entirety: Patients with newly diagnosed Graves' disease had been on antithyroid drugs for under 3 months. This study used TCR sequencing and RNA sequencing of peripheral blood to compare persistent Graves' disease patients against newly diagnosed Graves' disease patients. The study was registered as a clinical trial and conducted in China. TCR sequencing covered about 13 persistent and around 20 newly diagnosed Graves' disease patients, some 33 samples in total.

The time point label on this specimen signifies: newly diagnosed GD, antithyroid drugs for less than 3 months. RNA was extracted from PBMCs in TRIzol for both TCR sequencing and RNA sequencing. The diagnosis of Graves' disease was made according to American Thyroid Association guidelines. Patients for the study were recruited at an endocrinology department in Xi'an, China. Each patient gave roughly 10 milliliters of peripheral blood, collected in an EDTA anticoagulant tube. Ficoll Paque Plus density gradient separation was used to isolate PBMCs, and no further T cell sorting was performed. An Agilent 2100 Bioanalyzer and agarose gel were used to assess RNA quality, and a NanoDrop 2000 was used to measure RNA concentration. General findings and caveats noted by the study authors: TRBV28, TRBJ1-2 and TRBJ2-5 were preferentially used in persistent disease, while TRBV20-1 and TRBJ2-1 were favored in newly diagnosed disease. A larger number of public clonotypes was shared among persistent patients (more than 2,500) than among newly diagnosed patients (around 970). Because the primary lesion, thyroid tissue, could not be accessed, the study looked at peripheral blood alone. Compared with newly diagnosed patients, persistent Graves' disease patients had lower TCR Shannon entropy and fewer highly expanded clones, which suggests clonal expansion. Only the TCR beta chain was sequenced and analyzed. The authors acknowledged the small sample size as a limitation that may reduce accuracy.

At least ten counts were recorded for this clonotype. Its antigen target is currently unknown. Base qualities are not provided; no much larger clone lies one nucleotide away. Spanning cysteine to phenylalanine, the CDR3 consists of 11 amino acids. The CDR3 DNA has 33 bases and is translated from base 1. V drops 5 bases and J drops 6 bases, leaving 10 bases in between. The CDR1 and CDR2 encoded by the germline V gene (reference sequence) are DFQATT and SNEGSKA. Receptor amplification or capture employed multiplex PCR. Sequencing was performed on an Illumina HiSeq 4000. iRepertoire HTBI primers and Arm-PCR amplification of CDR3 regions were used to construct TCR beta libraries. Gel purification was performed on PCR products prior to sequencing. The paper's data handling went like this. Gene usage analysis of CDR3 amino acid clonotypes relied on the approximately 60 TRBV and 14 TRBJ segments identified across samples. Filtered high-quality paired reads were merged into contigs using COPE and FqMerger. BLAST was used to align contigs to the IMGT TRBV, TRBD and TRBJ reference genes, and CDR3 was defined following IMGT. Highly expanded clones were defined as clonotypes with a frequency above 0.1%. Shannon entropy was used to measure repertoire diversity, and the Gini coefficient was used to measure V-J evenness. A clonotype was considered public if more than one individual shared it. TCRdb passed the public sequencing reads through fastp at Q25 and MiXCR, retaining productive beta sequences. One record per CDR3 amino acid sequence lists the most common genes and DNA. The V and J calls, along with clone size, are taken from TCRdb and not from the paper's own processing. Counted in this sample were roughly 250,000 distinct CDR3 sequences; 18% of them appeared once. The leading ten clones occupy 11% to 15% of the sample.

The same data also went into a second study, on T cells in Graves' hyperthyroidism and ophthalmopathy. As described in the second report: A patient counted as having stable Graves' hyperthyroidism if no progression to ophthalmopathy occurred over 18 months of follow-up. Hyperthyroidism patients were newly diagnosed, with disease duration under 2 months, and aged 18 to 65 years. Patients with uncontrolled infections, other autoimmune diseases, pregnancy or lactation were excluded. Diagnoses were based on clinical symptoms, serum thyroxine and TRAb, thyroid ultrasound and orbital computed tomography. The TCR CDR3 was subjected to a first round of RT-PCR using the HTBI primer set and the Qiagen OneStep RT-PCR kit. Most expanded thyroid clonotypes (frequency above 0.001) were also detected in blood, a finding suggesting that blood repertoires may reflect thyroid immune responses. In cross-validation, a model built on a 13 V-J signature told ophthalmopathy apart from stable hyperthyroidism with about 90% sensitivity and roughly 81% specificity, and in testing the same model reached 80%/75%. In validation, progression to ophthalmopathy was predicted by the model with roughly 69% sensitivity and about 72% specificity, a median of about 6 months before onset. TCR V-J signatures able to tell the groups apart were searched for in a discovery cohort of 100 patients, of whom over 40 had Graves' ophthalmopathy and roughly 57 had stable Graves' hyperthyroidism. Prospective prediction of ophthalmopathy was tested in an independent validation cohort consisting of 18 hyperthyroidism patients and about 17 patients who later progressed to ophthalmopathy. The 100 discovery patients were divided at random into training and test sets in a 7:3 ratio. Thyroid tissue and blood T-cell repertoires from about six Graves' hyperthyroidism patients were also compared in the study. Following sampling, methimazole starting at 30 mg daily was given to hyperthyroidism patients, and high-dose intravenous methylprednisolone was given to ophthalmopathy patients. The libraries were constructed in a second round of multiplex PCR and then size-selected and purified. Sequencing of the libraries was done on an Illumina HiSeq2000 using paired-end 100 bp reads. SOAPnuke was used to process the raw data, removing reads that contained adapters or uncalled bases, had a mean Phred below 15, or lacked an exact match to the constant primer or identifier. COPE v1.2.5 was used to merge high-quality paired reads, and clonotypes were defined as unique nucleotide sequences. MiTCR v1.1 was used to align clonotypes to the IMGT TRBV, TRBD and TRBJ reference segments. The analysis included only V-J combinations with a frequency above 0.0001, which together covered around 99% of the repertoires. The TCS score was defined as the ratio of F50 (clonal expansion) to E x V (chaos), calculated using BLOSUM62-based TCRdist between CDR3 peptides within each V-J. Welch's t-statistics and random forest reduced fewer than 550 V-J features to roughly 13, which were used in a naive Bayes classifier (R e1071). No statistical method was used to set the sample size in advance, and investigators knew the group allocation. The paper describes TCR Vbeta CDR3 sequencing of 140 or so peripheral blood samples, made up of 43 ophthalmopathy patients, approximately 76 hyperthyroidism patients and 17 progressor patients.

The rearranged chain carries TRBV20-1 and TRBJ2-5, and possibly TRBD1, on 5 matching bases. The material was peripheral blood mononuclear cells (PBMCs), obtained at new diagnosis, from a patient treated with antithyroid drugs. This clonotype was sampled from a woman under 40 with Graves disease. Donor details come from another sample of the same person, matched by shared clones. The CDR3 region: CSAARGQTQYF. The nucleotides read TGCAGTGCTGCAAGGGGCCAGACCCAGTACTTC.